This T cell receptor (beta chain) was retrieved from a study of blood T cells in healthy people across ages. Through a sample-barcoded 5' primer and a J-beta primer mix, a second PCR was run for roughly 6 to 12 cycles. MiXCR, applied by TCRdb to the 5' RACE reads, yields one record per CDR3 protein. The sample records 1.5 million to 2 million distinct CDR3 sequences, about two fifths being singletons. Sequencing was performed on blood. This receptor was obtained from a human donor in good health.

DNA for the CDR3: TGTGCCACCAGCTCAACCGACAGGGGCGGCCAAGAGACCCAGTACTTC. It translates to CATSSTDRGGQETQYF. V is TRBV15 and J is TRBJ2-5; TRBD1 matches 8 bases. The V gene end was trimmed by 5 bases and the J gene end by 1 base; junction bases not matched to a gene: 9. Germline V gene data show CDR1 as LNHNV and CDR2 as YYDKDF (reference sequence). The CDR3 contains 16 residues.